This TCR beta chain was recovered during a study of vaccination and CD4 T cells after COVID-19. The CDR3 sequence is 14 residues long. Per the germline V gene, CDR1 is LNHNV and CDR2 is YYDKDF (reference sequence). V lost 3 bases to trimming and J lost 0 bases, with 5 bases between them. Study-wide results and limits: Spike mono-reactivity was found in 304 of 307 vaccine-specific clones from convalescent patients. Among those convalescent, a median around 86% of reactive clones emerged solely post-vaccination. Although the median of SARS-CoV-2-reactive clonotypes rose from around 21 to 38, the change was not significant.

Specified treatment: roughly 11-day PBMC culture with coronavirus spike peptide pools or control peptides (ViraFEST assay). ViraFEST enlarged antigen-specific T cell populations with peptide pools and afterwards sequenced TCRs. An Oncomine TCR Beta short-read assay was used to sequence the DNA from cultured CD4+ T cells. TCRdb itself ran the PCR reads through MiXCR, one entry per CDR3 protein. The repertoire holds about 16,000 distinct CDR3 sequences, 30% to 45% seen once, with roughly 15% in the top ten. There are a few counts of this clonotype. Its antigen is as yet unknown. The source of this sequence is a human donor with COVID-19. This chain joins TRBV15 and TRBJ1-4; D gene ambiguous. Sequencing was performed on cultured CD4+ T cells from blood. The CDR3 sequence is CATSSRTTNEKLFF. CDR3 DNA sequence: TGTGCCACCAGCAGCCGAACAACTAATGAAAAACTGTTTTTT. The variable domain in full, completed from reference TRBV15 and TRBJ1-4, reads DAMVIQNPRYQVTQFGKPVTLSCSQTLNHNVMYWYQQKSSQAPKLLFHYYDKDFNNEADTPDNFQSRRPNTSFCFLDIRSPGLGDTAMYLCATSSRTTNEKLFFGSGTQLSVL.